The following is a T cell receptor (beta chain) sequence with its context. Antigen specificity is unknown. Germline loops: CDR1 MGHRA, CDR2 YSYEKL. CDR3 length equals 15 residues. Trimming removed 0 bases from V and 3 bases from J, with 11 bases in between. Assay execution proceeded at the deep level. Some clones are missing from TCRdb's copy, which holds only in-frame ones; the method was immunoSEQ multiplex PCR. The sample has 2,500,000 or so clones, around nine tenths seen once; the top ten hold 0.14%. These data come from a study of shared clonotypes between healthy human individuals. At the level of the study: The study enrolled a couple of women and a few men aged 18 to 49. Study-wide findings and caveats: The naive CD4 repertoires of four donors were compared, and roughly 5.1% of clonotypes were shared. Sequencing depth was predicted to influence how clonotypes are shared among donors.

The rearrangement joins TRBV4-1 to TRBJ1-1; D gene unclear. The sample consisted of naive CD4+ T cells sorted from blood. Subset of the sample: CD45RA+ positively selected. The sequence derives from a man aged 18 to 30 in good health. The CDR3 region is CASSQDPGRHTEAFF. The CDR3, as DNA: TGCGCCAGCAGCCAAGATCCTGGGAGGCACACTGAAGCTTTCTTT.